This record covers a single T cell receptor beta chain. Its antigen is unknown. This sample was taken from a study of cytomegalovirus exposure and HLA in healthy donors. Study results and limitations: A further, later analysis showed that HLA-associated TCR beta chains (compared with equally common others) were more clonally expanded.

Amplification used 60 Vbeta primers and 13 Jbeta primers. This table comes from immunoSEQ multiplex PCR, and its TCRdb copy is limited to in-frame clones, with some not included. This sample's clone table lists around 57,000 clones. The donors comprised healthy bone marrow donors. The CDR3 totals 14 residues. CDR1 and CDR2 (germline): MNHEY, SMNVEV (reference sequence). Germline trimming cut 2 bases from V and 3 bases from J; bases unmatched to any gene: 4. Specimen: PBMCs. The chain has TRBV27 and TRBJ2-7; 7 bases line up with TRBD2. This clonotype was obtained from a woman in her forties or fifties in good health and CMV-seropositive. CDR3 nucleotide sequence: TGTGCCAGCAGTTTAATGGCGGGAGACTACGAGCAGTACTTC. Translation gives CASSLMAGDYEQYF.